This T cell receptor beta chain is from a study of cytomegalovirus exposure and HLA in healthy donors. Amplification used 60 Vbeta primers and 13 Jbeta primers. Data came from immunoSEQ multiplex PCR; TCRdb stores just in-frame clones and leaves some out. The repertoire consists of roughly 93,000 clones, with around 80% occurring once and the leading ten covering about 6.8%. Germline assignment: CDR1 SGHAT and CDR2 FQNNGV. CDR3 size: 14 residues. Trimming took off 1 base at V and 4 bases at J, with 10 bases between the two ends. The source material was PBMCs. The sequence was obtained from a man under 40 in good health and CMV-seronegative. This rearrangement joins TRBV11-2 to TRBJ1-1, with D perhaps matching TRBD1 (5 bases). The chain's CDR3 is CASSLGGGGTEAFF. CDR3 sequence (DNA): TGTGCCAGCAGCTTAGGCGGGGGAGGCACTGAAGCTTTCTTT.